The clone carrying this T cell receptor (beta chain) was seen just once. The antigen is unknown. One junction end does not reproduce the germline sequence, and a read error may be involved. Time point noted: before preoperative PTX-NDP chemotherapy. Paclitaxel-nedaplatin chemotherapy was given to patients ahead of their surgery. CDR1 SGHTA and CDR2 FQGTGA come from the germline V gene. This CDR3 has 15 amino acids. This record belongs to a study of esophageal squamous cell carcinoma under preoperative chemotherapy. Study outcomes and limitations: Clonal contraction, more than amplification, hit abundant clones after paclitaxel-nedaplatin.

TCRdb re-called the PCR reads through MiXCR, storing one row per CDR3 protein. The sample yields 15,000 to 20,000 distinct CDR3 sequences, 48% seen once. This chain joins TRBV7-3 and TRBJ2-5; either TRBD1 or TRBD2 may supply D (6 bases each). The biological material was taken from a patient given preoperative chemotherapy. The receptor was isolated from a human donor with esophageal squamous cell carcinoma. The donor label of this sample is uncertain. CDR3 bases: TGTGCCAGCGGGGCTGCGGGCGGGGACAAAGATACCCAGTACTTC. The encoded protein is CASGAAGGDKDTQYF.